This passage covers 30 T cell receptor beta chains from one sample sequenced in a study of cytomegalovirus exposure and HLA in healthy donors. The PCR employed 60 Vbeta primers together with 13 Jbeta primers. Using immunoSEQ multiplex PCR, the repertoire was profiled, and TCRdb retains in-frame clones only, with some absent. The profile covers about 150,000 clones, with approximately 80% appearing a single time and around 2% taken by the ten largest. Input material: PBMCs. The receptors originated from a man aged 25-40 years in good health and CMV-seronegative.

The rearrangement uses TRBV4-1 and TRBJ1-1; tentatively, D is TRBD1 (6 bases). Trimming took off 4 bases at V and 6 bases at J, with 21 bases between the two ends. Germline assignment: CDR1 MGHRA and CDR2 YSYEKL. The CDR3 is 16 amino acids. CDR3 in amino acids: CASSLVGGRGASEAFF. Written as DNA, the CDR3 is TGCGCCAGCAGCCTAGTCGGGGGGCGGGGAGCATCTGAAGCTTTCTTT.

The chain uses TRBV7-2 and TRBJ2-1, with 15 bases matching TRBD2. CDR3 length: 16 residues. The germline V gene has CDR1 SGHTA and CDR2 FQGNSA. V dropped 6 bases and J dropped 2; count of bases not matched to a gene: 2. The CDR3 DNA sequence: TGTGCCAGCAGGAGGACTAGCGGGGGGGCCTACAATGAGCAGTTCTTC. This gives the protein CASRRTSGGAYNEQFF.

This clone was seen a handful of times. The V gene is TRBV30, the J gene TRBJ2-1, with TRBD2 matching 9 bases. V was pared by 4 bases and J by 2 bases, with 9 bases of the junction left unmatched. This CDR3 has 16 amino acids. Germline V gene data show CDR1 as GTSNPN and CDR2 as SVGIG (reference sequence). The CDR3 protein is CAWNPPASGTYNEQFF. The CDR3 DNA sequence: TGTGCCTGGAATCCCCCTGCTAGCGGGACCTACAATGAGCAGTTCTTC.

V and J are TRBV7-9 and TRBJ1-2; the match to TRBD1 covers 10 bases. The germline V gene encodes CDR1 SEHNR and CDR2 FQNEAQ (reference sequence). This CDR3 contains 15 residues. V gave up 5 bases and J gave up 4 bases; unmatched junction bases: 7. The CDR3 reads CASSRGTGVGYGYTF. The CDR3 DNA sequence: TGTGCCAGCAGCCGCGGGACAGGGGTGGGCTATGGCTACACCTTC.

The chain uses TRBV30 and TRBJ1-5; tentative D call: TRBD1 (5 bases). The CDR3 totals 14 residues. Germline-derived CDR1 and CDR2 are GTSNPN and SVGIG (reference sequence). V was cut by 4 bases and J by 0 bases, with 10 bases left in between. CDR3 sequence (DNA): TGTGCCTGGAAAAGGGGTGGTAGCAATCAGCCCCAGCATTTT. Translating it yields CAWKRGGSNQPQHF.

J is TRBJ2-5 and V is TRBV5-1; 8 nucleotides agree with TRBD2. V trimming: 4 bases; J trimming: 5 bases; junction bases outside the gene matches: 4. The germline gives CDR1 SGHRS, CDR2 YFSETQ. The CDR3 has 13 residues. The CDR3 loop reads CASSPGTSETQYF. DNA of the CDR3: TGCGCCAGCAGCCCCGGGACTAGTGAGACCCAGTACTTC.

This rearrangement joins TRBV18 to TRBJ2-7; 10 nucleotides match TRBD2. Germline V CDR1 and CDR2: KGHSH, LQKENI. J was trimmed by 2 bases and V by 6 bases; bases with no gene match: 7. The CDR3 covers 15 residues. The CDR3, as DNA: TGTGCCAGCTCGTCGGGACTAGCGACCACCTACGAGCAGTACTTC. It specifies CASSSGLATTYEQYF.

In its sample, this clone was seen a few times. The J gene is TRBJ2-5, the V gene TRBV28, with TRBD2 matching 8 bases. This CDR3 contains 15 residues. The ends lost 3 bases at V and 0 bases at J; junction bases unmatched: 3. Looked up from germline, CDR1 is MDHEN and CDR2 is SYDVKM. CDR3 residues: CASSFGGRNQETQYF. The DNA for the CDR3 is TGTGCCAGCAGTTTTGGCGGGAGGAACCAAGAGACCCAGTACTTC.

This chain connects TRBV7-2 to TRBJ2-7; weak D call: TRBD2 (6 bases). Between the trimmed V and J ends, which lost 2 bases and 7 bases, there was a span of 12 bases. CDR3 length equals 13 residues. Germline CDR1 SGHTA, CDR2 FQGNSA. The CDR3 bases are TGTGCCAGCAGCTTATTACTAGCAGGGGAGCAGTACTTC. This codes for CASSLLLAGEQYF.

This chain uses TRBV10-3 with TRBJ2-7, with TRBD2 matching over 15 bases. The CDR3 length is 13 residues. Trimming at V came to 10 bases and at J to 7 bases, leaving 5 bases not matched to a gene. Germline V gene data show CDR1 as ENHRY and CDR2 as SYGVKD. This CDR3 reads CATGLAGGREQYF. As DNA, the CDR3 is TGTGCCACCGGACTAGCGGGAGGGCGAGAGCAGTACTTC.

The chain has TRBV30 and TRBJ1-5; 9 bases agree with TRBD1. Germline-derived CDR1 and CDR2 are GTSNPN and SVGIG (reference sequence). This CDR3 has 15 residues. V lost 1 base and J lost 3; bases outside the gene matches: 4. CDR3 sequence: CAWSGGQGHNQPQHF. In nucleotides, the CDR3 is TGTGCCTGGAGTGGGGGACAGGGACACAATCAGCCCCAGCATTTT.

The chain carries TRBV28 and TRBJ1-5, with 9 positions matching TRBD1. The CDR3 has 13 amino acids. V trimming: 7 bases; J trimming: 11 bases; junction bases outside the gene matches: 9. CDR1 is MDHEN and CDR2 is SYDVKM in the germline V gene. This CDR3 reads CASTRTGERAQHF. The CDR3 DNA reads TGTGCCAGCACCAGGACAGGGGAACGGGCCCAGCATTTT.

The chain has TRBV5-6 and TRBJ2-7, with TRBD2 matching 8 bases. The CDR3 has 14 residues. CDR1 SGHDT and CDR2 YYEEEE come from the germline V gene. Trimming cost V 4 bases and J 6 bases; bases outside gene matches: 9. The CDR3 nucleotides read TGTGCCAGCAGCCCCGGGACTAGAGGAGGCGAGCAGTACTTC. Translating gives CASSPGTRGGEQYF.

This clone occurred once. V and J are TRBV6-1 and TRBJ2-3, with 9 bases that match TRBD2. Germline V gene data show CDR1 as MNHNS and CDR2 as SASEGT. The CDR3 covers 13 residues. Germline trimming cut 4 bases from V and 10 bases from J; bases unmatched to any gene: 6. The CDR3, as DNA: TGTGCCAGCAGTGTGGCGGGAGGGTCTGCGCAGTATTTT. It translates to CASSVAGGSAQYF.

The rearrangement joins TRBV7-2 to TRBJ2-7; maybe TRBD1 (5 bases). Germline V lookup: CDR1 SGHTA, CDR2 FQGNSA. V dropped 3 bases and J dropped 1 base, with 10 bases sitting between them. CDR3 length: 14 amino acids. As DNA, the CDR3 is TGTGCCAGCAGCTTGGACAACTATTCCTACGAGCAGTACTTC. Protein: CASSLDNYSYEQYF.

The genes are TRBV18 and TRBJ1-1; tentative D call: TRBD1 (6 bases). Trimming removed 3 bases from V and 3 bases from J, with 8 bases in between. CDR3 length: 13 residues. Germline values: CDR1 KGHSH, CDR2 LQKENI. The CDR3 DNA follows: TGTGCCAGCTCACCGAACAGGGACACTGAAGCTTTCTTT. This translates into CASSPNRDTEAFF. Combining the CDR3 with reference TRBV18 and TRBJ1-1 gives the whole variable domain NAGVMQNPRHLVRRRGQEARLRCSPMKGHSHVYWYRQLPEEGLKFMVYLQKENIIDESGMPKERFSAEFPKEGPSILRIQQVVRGDSAAYFCASSPNRDTEAFFGQGTRLTVV.

The J gene is TRBJ1-1, the V gene TRBV4-1; TRBD1 might be the D (5 bases). Germline values: CDR1 MGHRA, CDR2 YSYEKL. The length of the CDR3 is 16 residues. V gave up 4 bases and J gave up 1 base, with 16 bases separating them. The DNA of the CDR3 is TGCGCCAGCAGCCCCCGGGGGGGGGTAGGGAACACTGAAGCTTTCTTT. This gives the protein CASSPRGGVGNTEAFF.

The chain employs TRBV4-1 and TRBJ1-6; perhaps TRBD1 as D (6 bases). Germline assignment: CDR1 MGHRA and CDR2 YSYEKL. Trimming took 5 bases from V and 7 from J, leaving 15 bases between them. The CDR3 extends over 15 amino acids. This CDR3 is CASSSRTEGNSPLHF. Written as DNA, the CDR3 is TGCGCCAGCAGCAGTCGGACAGAGGGGAATTCACCCCTCCACTTT.

The chain carries TRBV5-1 and TRBJ2-6, with D unresolved. Germline CDR1 reads SGHRS; CDR2 reads YFSETQ. CDR3 length equals 17 residues. V shed 0 bases and J shed 0 bases, with 10 bases lying between them. DNA for the CDR3: TGCGCCAGCAGCTTGGTGGCTGGCAGCTCTGGGGCCAACGTCCTGACTTTC. Its translation is CASSLVAGSSGANVLTF.

This CDR3 reads CASSLARPGDTEAFF. DNA for the CDR3: TGCGCCAGCAGCTTGGCACGGCCAGGGGATACTGAAGCTTTCTTT. The chain joins TRBV5-1 to TRBJ1-1; TRBD1 is a possible D gene (6 bases). This CDR3 is 15 amino acids long. CDR1 is SGHRS and CDR2 is YFSETQ in the germline V gene. V was clipped by 0 bases and J by 5 bases, with 14 bases between them.

The gene calls are TRBV19 and TRBJ2-2; a possible D gene is TRBD2 (5 bases). From germline, CDR1 is LNHDA and CDR2 SQIVND (reference sequence). The ends were cut back, 5 bases at V and 9 bases at J, with 10 bases in the middle. This CDR3 has 12 amino acids. CDR3 nucleotide sequence: TGTGCCAGTAGTCCGACTAAGCGGGAGCTGTTTTTT. Its translation: CASSPTKRELFF.

V usage is TRBV5-1 and J usage is TRBJ1-2; 12 bases agree with TRBD1. In germline, CDR1 is SGHRS, CDR2 YFSETQ. The CDR3 loop spans 14 amino acids. V shed 3 bases and J 8 bases; nucleotides not matched to a gene: 5. The CDR3 region has the DNA TGCGCCAGCAGCTCGGGACAGGGGGCTCGAGGCTACACCTTC. Its translation is CASSSGQGARGYTF.

V and J are TRBV4-1 and TRBJ2-5; 8 bases match TRBD2. The J call is uncertain, as TRBJ2-7 better fits the DNA end. This CDR3 spans 14 amino acids. Germline CDR1 MGHRA, CDR2 YSYEKL. This CDR3 is CASSQTSGPYEQYF. DNA for the CDR3: TGCGCCAGCAGCCAAACTAGCGGACCCTACGAGCAGTACTTC.

This clone showed up just a few times. The V call is TRBV27, the J call TRBJ2-5, with D possibly TRBD2 on 6 matching bases. The germline CDR1 and CDR2 sequences are MNHEY and SMNVEV (reference sequence). The CDR3 is 15 residues long. V gave up 2 bases and J gave up 2 bases, with 12 bases separating them. The CDR3 bases are TGTGCCAGCAGTTTAGGAATAGCGGCTCAAGAGACCCAGTACTTC. Its protein product is CASSLGIAAQETQYF.

The chain recombines TRBV19 with TRBJ2-2; D uncertain. In germline, CDR1 is LNHDA, CDR2 SQIVND (reference sequence). This CDR3 spans 14 amino acids. Trimming removed 3 bases from V and 5 bases from J, with 10 bases in between. CDR3 region: CASSMFGSTGELFF. CDR3 in DNA: TGTGCCAGTAGTATGTTCGGGTCTACCGGGGAGCTGTTTTTT.

The rearrangement links TRBV19 to TRBJ1-5; D uncertain. CDR3 size: 16 residues. The germline gives CDR1 LNHDA, CDR2 SQIVND (reference sequence). V lost 7 bases, J lost 0 bases, and 16 bases lay in between. The CDR3 DNA reads TGTGCCAGTACCGACCGTGGAGCTCCTAGCAATCAGCCCCAGCATTTT. This sequence encodes CASTDRGAPSNQPQHF.

The V and J genes are TRBV11-2 and TRBJ2-4; TRBD2 agrees at 9 bases. The junction had 5 bases not matched to a gene; V was cut back by 1 base and J by 1 base. Germline CDR1 and CDR2: SGHAT and FQNNGV. The CDR3 runs to 17 residues. The CDR3 DNA is TGTGCCAGCAGCTTAGGTTCTAGCGGGAACGCCAAAAACATTCAGTACTTC. Its protein is CASSLGSSGNAKNIQYF.

This chain joins TRBV5-1 and TRBJ2-7; 9 positions match TRBD2. In germline, CDR1 is SGHRS, CDR2 YFSETQ. The CDR3 totals 14 residues. Germline trimming cut 2 bases from V and 2 bases from J; bases unmatched to any gene: 2. CDR3 DNA: TGCGCCAGCAGCTTACAGCGGGGGGCCTACGAGCAGTACTTC. This translates into CASSLQRGAYEQYF.

The rearrangement uses TRBV30 and TRBJ2-3; 9 bases agree with TRBD2. The V segment lost 2 bases and the J segment 4 bases; nucleotides outside the gene matches: 7. The CDR3 has 15 residues. Germline CDR1 reads GTSNPN; CDR2 reads SVGIG (reference sequence). The CDR3 protein is CAWSPGGRASDTQYF. CDR3 bases: TGTGCCTGGAGTCCAGGCGGGAGGGCCTCAGATACGCAGTATTTT.

The CDR3 nucleotides are TGTGCCAGCAGCTTACAGTCAGGGGGATACTCTGGAAACACCATATATTTT. Its protein is CASSLQSGGYSGNTIYF. The chain has TRBV7-2 and TRBJ1-3, with 7 bases lining up with TRBD1. CDR1 SGHTA and CDR2 FQGNSA come from the germline V gene. The CDR3 runs to 17 residues. V lost 2 bases, J lost 0 bases, and 7 bases stayed unmatched.